This T cell receptor beta chain is from a study of regulatory T cells in long-lasting Graves disease. Findings and limits, study-wide: Among the persistent patients, fewer than 3,000 public clonotypes were shared, more than the roughly 970 shared among new patients.

Time point reported: newly diagnosed GD, antithyroid drugs for less than 3 months. The authors made the TCR library using RNA they extracted from PBMCs. Both iRepertoire HTBI primers and Arm-PCR of CDR3 regions were used to build the TCR beta libraries. TCRdb used MiXCR to reprocess the multiplex PCR reads, holding one entry per CDR3 protein. The sample gives about 220,000 distinct CDR3 sequences, about 19% of which show up once; approximately 12% is in the top ten. About this clonotype itself: As yet, its antigen is unknown.

The same sample was also used in a study of T cells in Graves' hyperthyroidism and ophthalmopathy. Turning to that study: Researchers barred patients who had uncontrolled infection, other autoimmune disease, pregnancy or lactation. TCR CDR3 underwent first-round RT-PCR with the HTBI primer set.

The source of this sequence is a woman aged 30 to 39 with Graves disease. The specimen was peripheral blood mononuclear cells (PBMCs), collected at new diagnosis, from a patient treated with antithyroid drugs.

The chain's CDR3 is CASSATSGGTYEQYF. CDR3 in DNA: TGCGCCAGCAGCGCTACTAGCGGGGGAACCTACGAGCAGTACTTC. This chain uses TRBV4-1 with TRBJ2-7; 11 nucleotides align to TRBD2. Germline V lookup: CDR1 MGHRA, CDR2 YSYEKL. There are 15 residues in the CDR3. Unmatched junction bases numbered 5, after V lost 5 bases and J lost 2 bases.